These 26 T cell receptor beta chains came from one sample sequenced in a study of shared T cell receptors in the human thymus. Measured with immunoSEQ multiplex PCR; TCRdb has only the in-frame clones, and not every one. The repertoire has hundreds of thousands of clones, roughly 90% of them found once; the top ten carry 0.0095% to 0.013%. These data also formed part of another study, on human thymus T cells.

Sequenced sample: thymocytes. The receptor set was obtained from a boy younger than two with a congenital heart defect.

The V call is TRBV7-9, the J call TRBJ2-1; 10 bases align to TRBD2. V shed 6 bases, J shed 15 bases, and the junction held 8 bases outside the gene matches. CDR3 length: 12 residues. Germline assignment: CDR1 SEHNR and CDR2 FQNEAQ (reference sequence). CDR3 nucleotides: TGTGCCAGCAGATCAGGGACTAGCGAAGCGTTCTTC. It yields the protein CASRSGTSEAFF.

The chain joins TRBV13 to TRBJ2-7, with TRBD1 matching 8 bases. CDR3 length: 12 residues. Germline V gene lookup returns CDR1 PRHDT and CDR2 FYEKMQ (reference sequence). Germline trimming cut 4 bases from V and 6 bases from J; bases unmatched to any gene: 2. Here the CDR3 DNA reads TGTGCCAGCAGCTGGACAGGGACCGAGCAGTACTTC. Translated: CASSWTGTEQYF.

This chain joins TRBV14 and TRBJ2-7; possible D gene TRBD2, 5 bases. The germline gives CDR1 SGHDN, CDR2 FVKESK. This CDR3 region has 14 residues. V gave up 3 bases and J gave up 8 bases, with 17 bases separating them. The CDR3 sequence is CASSHRGSPRQQYF. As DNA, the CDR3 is TGTGCCAGCAGCCACCGCGGGTCACCAAGGCAGCAGTACTTC.

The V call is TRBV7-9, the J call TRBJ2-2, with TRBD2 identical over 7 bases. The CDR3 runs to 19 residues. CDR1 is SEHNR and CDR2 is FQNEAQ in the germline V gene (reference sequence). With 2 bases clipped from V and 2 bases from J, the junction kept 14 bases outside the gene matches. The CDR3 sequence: CASSLRTLRPSGNTGELFF. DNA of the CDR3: TGTGCCAGCAGCTTAAGGACCCTCCGGCCTAGCGGAAACACCGGGGAGCTGTTTTTT.

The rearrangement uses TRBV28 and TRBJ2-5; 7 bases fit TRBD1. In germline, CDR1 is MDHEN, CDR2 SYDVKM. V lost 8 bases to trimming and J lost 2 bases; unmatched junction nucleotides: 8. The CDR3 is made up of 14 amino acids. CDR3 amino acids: CASGDGQVQETQYF. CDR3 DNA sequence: TGTGCCAGCGGGGATGGACAGGTGCAAGAGACCCAGTACTTC.

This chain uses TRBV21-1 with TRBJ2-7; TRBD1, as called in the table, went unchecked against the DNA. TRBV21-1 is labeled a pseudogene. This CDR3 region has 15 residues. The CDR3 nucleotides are TGTGCCAGCAGCCAAAGGGTAGGACAGTCCTACGAGCAGTACTTC. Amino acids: CASSQRVGQSYEQYF.

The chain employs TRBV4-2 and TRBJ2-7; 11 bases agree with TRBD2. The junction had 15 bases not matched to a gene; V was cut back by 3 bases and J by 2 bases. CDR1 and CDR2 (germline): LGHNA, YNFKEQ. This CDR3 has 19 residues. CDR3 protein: CASSHTGGPLAGATYEQYF. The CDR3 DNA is TGTGCCAGCAGCCACACCGGGGGGCCACTAGCGGGAGCCACCTACGAGCAGTACTTC.

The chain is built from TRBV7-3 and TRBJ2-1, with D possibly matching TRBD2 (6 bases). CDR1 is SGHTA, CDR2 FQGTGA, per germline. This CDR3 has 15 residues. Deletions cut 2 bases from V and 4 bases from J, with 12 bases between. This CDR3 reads CASSLSSGPYNEQFF. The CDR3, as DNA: TGTGCCAGCAGCTTATCGAGCGGGCCGTACAATGAGCAGTTCTTC.

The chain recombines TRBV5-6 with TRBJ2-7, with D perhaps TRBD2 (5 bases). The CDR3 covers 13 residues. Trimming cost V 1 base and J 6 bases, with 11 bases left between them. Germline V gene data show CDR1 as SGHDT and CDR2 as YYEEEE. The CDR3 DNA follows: TGTGCCAGCAGCTTGAAGTGGACTGCCGAGCAGTACTTC. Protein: CASSLKWTAEQYF.

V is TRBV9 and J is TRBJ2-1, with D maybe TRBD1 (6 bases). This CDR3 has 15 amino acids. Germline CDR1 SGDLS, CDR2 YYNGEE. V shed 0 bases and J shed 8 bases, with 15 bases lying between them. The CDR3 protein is CASSVEDSYWDEQFF. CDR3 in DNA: TGTGCCAGCAGCGTAGAGGACAGCTATTGGGATGAGCAGTTCTTC.

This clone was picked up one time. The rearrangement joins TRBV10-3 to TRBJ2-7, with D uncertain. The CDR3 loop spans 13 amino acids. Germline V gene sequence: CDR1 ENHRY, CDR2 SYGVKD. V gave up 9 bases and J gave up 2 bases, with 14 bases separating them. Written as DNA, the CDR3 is TGTGCCATGATGTCTGGCCGTCCCTACGAGCAGTACTTC. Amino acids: CAMMSGRPYEQYF.

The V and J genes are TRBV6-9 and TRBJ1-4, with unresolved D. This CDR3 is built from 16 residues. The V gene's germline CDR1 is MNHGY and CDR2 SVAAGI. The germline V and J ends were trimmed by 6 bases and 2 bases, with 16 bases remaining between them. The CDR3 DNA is TGTGCCAGCAGGGTTAATCTTGAAAGCACTAATGAAAAACTGTTTTTT. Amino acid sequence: CASRVNLESTNEKLFF.

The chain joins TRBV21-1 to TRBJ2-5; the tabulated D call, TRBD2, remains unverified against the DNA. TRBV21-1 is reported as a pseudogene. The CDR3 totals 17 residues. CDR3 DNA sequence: TGTGCCAGCAGCGGCGGGGTTAGCGGGGGGAACCAAGAGACCCAGTACTTC. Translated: CASSGGVSGGNQETQYF.

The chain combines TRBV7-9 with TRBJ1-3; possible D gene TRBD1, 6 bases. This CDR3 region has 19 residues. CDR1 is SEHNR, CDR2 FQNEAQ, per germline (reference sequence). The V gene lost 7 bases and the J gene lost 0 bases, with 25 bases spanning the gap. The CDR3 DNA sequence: TGTGCCAGCACCCAAGTGGTGGCAGGGGCCGCACGCTCTGGAAACACCATATATTTT. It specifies CASTQVVAGAARSGNTIYF.

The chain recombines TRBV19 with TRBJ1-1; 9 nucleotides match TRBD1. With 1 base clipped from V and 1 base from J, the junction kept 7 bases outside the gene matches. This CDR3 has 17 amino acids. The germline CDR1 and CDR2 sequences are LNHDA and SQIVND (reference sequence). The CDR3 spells CASSIAPMGQGNTEAFF. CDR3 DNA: TGTGCCAGTAGTATAGCCCCCATGGGACAGGGGAACACTGAAGCTTTCTTT.

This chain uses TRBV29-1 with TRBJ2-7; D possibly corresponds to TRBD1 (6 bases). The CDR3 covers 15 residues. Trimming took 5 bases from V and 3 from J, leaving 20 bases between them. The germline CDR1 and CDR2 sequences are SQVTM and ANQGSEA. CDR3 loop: CSVLRADRPRYEQYF. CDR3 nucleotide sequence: TGCAGCGTTCTGCGCGCCGACAGGCCGCGCTACGAGCAGTACTTC.

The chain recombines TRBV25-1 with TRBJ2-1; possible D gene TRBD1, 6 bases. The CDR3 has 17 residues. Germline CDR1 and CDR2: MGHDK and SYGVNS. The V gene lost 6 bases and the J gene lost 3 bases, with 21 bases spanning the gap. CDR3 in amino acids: CASSQQLRQENYNEQFF. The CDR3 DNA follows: TGTGCCAGCAGCCAGCAGCTCCGACAGGAAAACTACAATGAGCAGTTCTTC. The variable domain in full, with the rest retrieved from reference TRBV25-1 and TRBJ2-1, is EADIYQTPRYLVIGTGKKITLECSQTMGHDKMYWYQQDPGMELHLIHYSYGVNSTEKGDLSSESTVSRIRTEHFPLTLESARPSHTSQYLCASSQQLRQENYNEQFFGPGTRLTVL.

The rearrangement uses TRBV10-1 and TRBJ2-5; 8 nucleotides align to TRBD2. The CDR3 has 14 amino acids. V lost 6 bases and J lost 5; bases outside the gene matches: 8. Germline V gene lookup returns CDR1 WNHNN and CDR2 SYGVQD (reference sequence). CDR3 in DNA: TGCGCCAGCAGCCCGGGACTAGTGGGGGAGACCCAGTACTTC. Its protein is CASSPGLVGETQYF.

CDR3 protein: CASSERGASTDTQYF. DNA of the CDR3: TGTGCCAGCAGTGAACGGGGGGCTAGCACAGATACGCAGTATTTT. The chain couples TRBV2 to TRBJ2-3; perhaps TRBD2 as D (7 bases). Germline V gene data show CDR1 as SNHLY and CDR2 as FYNNEI. V lost 2 bases to trimming and J lost 0 bases, with 9 bases between them. The CDR3 is 15 residues long. Drawing the rest from reference TRBV2 and TRBJ2-3, the complete variable domain is EPEVTQTPSHQVTQMGQEVILRCVPISNHLYFYWYRQILGQKVEFLVSFYNNEISEKSEIFDDQFSVERPDGSNFTLKIRSTKLEDSAMYFCASSERGASTDTQYFGPGTRLTVL.

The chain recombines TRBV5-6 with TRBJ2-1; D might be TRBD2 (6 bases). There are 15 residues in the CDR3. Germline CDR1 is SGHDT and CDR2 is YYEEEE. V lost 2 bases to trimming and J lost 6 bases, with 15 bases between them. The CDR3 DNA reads TGTGCCAGCAGCTTCTGGACTAACCTCCTCAATGAGCAGTTCTTC. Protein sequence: CASSFWTNLLNEQFF.

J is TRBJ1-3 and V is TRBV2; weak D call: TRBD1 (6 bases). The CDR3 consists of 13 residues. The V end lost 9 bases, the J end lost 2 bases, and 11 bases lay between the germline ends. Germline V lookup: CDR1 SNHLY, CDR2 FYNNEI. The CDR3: CAREQGAGNTIYF. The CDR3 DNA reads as TGTGCCAGAGAACAGGGTGCTGGAAACACCATATATTTT.

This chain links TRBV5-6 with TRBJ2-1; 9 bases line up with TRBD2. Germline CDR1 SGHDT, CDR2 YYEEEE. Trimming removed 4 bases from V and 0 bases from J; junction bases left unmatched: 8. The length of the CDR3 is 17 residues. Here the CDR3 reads CASSPAASGTSYNEQFF. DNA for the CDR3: TGTGCCAGCAGCCCGGCGGCTAGCGGGACCTCCTACAATGAGCAGTTCTTC. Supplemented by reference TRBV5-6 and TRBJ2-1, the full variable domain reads DAGVTQSPTHLIKTRGQQVTLRCSPKSGHDTVSWYQQALGQGPQFIFQYYEEEERQRGNFPDRFSGHQFPNYSSELNVNALLLGDSALYLCASSPAASGTSYNEQFFGPGTRLTVL.

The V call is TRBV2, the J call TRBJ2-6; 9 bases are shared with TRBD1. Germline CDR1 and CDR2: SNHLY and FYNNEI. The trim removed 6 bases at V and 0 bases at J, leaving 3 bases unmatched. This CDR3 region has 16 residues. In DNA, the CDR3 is TGTGCCAGCAGGGACAGGGGCCTCTCTGGGGCCAACGTCCTGACTTTC. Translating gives CASRDRGLSGANVLTF.

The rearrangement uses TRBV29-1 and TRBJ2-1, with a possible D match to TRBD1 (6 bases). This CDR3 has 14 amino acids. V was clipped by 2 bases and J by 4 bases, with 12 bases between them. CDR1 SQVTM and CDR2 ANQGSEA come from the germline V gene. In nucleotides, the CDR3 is TGCAGCGTTGAAACCAGGGGAAGTTACAATGAGCAGTTCTTC. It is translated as CSVETRGSYNEQFF.

CDR3 sequence (DNA): TGTGCCAGCAGCAAAGCTAGGAGCTCCTACAATGAGCAGTTCTTC. As protein: CASSKARSSYNEQFF. The rearrangement links TRBV21-1 to TRBJ2-1; TRBD2 is the table's D call and was not checked against the DNA. TRBV21-1 constitutes a pseudogene. This CDR3 comprises 15 residues.

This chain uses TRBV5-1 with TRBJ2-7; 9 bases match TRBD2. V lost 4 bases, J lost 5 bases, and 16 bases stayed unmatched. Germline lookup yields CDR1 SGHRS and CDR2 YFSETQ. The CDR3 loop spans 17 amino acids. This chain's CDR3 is CASSLTGTSSSRDEQYF. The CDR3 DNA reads TGCGCCAGCAGCCTTACCGGGACTAGCAGCTCCAGGGACGAGCAGTACTTC.